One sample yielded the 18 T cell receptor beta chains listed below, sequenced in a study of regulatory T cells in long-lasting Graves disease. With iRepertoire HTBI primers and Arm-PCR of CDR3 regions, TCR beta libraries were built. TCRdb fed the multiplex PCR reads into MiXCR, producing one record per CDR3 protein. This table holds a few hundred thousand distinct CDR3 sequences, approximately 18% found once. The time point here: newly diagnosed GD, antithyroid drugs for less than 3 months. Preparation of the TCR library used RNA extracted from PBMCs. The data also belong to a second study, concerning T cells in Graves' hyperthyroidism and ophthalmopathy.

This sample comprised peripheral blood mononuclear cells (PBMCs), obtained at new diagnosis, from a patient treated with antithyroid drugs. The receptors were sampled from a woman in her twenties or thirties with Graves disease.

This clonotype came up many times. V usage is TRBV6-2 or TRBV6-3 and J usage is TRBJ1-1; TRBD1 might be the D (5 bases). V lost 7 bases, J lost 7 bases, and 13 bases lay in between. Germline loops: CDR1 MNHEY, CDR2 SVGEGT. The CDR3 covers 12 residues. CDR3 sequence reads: CASTEGRNEAFF. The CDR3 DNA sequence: TGTGCCAGCACCGAGGGACGGAATGAAGCTTTCTTT.

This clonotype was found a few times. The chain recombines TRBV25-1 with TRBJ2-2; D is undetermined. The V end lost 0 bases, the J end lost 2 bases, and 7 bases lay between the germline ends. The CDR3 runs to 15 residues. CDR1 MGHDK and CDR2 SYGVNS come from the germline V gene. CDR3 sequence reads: CASSEYRGNTGELFF. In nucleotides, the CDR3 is TGTGCCAGCAGTGAATATCGCGGCAACACCGGGGAGCTGTTTTTT.

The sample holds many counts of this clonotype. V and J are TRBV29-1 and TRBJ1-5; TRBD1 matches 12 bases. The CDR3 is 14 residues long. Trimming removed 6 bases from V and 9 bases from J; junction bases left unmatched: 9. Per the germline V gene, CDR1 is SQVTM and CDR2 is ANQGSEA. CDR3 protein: CSVAGTGGRGPQHF. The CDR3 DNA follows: TGCAGCGTGGCCGGGACAGGGGGCAGGGGGCCCCAGCATTTT.

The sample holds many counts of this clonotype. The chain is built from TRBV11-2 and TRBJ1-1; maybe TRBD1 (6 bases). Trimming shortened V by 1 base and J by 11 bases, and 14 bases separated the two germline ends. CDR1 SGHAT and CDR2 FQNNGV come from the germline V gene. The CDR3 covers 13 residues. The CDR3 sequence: CASSLGQQGAAFF. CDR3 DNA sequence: TGTGCCAGCAGCTTAGGACAACAGGGAGCGGCTTTCTTT.

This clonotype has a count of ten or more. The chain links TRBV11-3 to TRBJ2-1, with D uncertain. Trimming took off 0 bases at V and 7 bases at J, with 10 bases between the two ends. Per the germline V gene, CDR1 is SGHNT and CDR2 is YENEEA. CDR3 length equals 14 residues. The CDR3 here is CASSLDSRWNEQFF. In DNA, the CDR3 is TGTGCCAGCAGCTTAGACTCCAGATGGAATGAGCAGTTCTTC.

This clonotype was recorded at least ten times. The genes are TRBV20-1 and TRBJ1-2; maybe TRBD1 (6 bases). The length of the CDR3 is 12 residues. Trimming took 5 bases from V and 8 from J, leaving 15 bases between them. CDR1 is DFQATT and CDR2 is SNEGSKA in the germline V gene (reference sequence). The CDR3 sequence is CSAPPRGGGYTF. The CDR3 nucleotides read TGCAGTGCTCCCCCCAGGGGCGGGGGCTACACCTTC.

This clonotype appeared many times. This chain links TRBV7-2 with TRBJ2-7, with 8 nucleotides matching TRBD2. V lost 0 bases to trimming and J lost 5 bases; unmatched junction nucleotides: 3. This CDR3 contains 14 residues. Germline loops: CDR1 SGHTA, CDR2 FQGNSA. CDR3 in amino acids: CASSLALAGNEQYF. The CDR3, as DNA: TGTGCCAGCAGCTTAGCGCTAGCGGGCAACGAGCAGTACTTC. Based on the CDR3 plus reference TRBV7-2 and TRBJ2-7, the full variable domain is GAGVSQSPSNKVTEKGKDVELRCDPISGHTALYWYRQSLGQGLEFLIYFQGNSAPDKSGLPSDRFSAERTGGSVSTLTIQRTQQEDSAVYLCASSLALAGNEQYFGPGTRLTVT.

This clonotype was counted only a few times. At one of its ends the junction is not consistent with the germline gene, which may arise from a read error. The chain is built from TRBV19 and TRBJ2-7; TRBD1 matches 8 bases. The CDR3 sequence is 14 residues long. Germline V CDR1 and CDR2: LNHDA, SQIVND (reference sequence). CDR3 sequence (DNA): TGTGCCAGTAGCCGACAGGGGAGCGCCTACGGGCAGTACTTC. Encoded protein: CASSRQGSAYGQYF.

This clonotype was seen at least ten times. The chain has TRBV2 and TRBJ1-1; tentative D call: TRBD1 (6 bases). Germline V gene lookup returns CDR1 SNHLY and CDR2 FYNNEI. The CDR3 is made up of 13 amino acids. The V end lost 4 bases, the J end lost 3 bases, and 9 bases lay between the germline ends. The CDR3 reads CASSVSGDTEAFF. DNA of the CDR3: TGTGCCAGCAGTGTCTCAGGGGACACTGAAGCTTTCTTT.

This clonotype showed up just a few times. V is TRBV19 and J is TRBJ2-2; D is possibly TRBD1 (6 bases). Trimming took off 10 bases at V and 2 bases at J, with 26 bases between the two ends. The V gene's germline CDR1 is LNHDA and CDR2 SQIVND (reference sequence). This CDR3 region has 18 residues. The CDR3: CATSRGVVGTTNTGELFF. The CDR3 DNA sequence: TGTGCCACCAGTAGGGGTGTAGTGGGGACAACTAACACCGGGGAGCTGTTTTTT.

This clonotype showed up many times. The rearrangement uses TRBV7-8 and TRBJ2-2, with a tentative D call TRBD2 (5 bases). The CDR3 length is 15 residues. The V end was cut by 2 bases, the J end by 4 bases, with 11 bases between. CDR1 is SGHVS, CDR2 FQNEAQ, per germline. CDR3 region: CASSLPRVGTGELFF. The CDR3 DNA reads TGTGCCAGCAGCTTACCGCGGGTGGGCACCGGGGAGCTGTTTTTT. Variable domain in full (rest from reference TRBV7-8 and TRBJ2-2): GAGVSQSPRYKVAKRGQDVALRCDPISGHVSLFWYQQALGQGPEFLTYFQNEAQLDKSGLPSDRFFAERPEGSVSTLKIQRTQQEDSAVYLCASSLPRVGTGELFFGEGSRLTVL.

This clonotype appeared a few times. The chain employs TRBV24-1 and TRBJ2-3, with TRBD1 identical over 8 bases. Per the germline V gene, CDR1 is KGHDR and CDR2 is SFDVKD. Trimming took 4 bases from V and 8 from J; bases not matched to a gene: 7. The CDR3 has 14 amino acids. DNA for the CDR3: TGTGCCACCAGTGACTCGGACAGGGCTGGTACGCAGTATTTT. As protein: CATSDSDRAGTQYF.

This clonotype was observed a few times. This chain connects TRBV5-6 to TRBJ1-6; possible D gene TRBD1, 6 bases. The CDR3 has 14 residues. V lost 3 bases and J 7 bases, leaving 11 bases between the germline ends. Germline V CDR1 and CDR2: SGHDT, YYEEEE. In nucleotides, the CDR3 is TGTGCCAGCAGCTCAGCAGGGGAGAATTCACCCCTCCACTTT. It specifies CASSSAGENSPLHF. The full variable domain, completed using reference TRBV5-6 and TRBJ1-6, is DAGVTQSPTHLIKTRGQQVTLRCSPKSGHDTVSWYQQALGQGPQFIFQYYEEEERQRGNFPDRFSGHQFPNYSSELNVNALLLGDSALYLCASSSAGENSPLHFGNGTRLTVT.

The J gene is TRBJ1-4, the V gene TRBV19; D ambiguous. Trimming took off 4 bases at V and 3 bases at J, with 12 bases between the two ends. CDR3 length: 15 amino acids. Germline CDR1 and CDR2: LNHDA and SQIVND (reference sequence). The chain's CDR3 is CASSNGRVANEKLFF. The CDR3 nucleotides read TGTGCCAGTAGTAACGGAAGGGTTGCTAATGAAAAACTGTTTTTT.

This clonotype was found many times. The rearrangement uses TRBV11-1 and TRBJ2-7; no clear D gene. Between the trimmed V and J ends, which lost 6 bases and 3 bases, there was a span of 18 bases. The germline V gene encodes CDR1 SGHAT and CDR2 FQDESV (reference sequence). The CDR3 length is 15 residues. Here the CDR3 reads CASSRSQLIDYEQYF. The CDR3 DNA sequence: TGTGCCAGCAGTCGCAGCCAGCTCATAGACTACGAGCAGTACTTC.

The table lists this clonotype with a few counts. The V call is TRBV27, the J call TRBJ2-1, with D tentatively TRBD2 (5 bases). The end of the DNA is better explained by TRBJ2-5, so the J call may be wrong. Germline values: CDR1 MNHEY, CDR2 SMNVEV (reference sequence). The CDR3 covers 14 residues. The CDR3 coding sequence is TGTGCCAGCAGTCCAAGAGGGAACCTGGGGACCCAGTACTTC. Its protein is CASSPRGNLGTQYF.

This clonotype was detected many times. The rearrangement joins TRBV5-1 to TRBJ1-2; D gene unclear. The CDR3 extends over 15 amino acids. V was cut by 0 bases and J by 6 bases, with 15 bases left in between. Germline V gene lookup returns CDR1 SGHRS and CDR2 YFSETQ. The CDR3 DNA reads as TGCGCCAGCAGCTTGGCCCCTTCAGCCGGAGATGGCTACACCTTC. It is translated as CASSLAPSAGDGYTF.

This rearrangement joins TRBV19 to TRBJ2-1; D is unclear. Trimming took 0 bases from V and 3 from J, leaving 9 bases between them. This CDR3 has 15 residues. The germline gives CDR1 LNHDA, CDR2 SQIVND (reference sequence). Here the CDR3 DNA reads TGTGCCAGTAGTATAGAGCCGTCGGACTACAATGAGCAGTTCTTC. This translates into CASSIEPSDYNEQFF.